The 17 T cell receptor beta chains below come from one sample, sequenced in a study of blood T cell repertoires in COVID-19. Assay used: immunoSEQ multiplex PCR; TCRdb lists only in-frame clones, some missing. The sample has roughly 140,000 clones, roughly 84% seen once. The sequenced sample was PBMCs or T cells enriched from blood (not recorded which). The receptor set was obtained from a woman aged 45 to 65 who had been exposed to COVID-19.

This chain links TRBV6-5 with TRBJ1-5, with 9 bases that match TRBD1. CDR3 length: 14 residues. Germline lookup yields CDR1 MNHEY and CDR2 SVGAGI. V shed 6 bases and J 6 bases; nucleotides not matched to a gene: 6. The CDR3: CASRKQGAGQPQHF. The CDR3 nucleotides are TGTGCCAGCAGAAAACAGGGGGCCGGTCAGCCCCAGCATTTT.

This chain joins TRBV11-2 and TRBJ2-2, with TRBD1 matching over 8 bases. Germline loops: CDR1 SGHAT, CDR2 FQNNGV. CDR3 size: 17 residues. V lost 0 bases, J lost 2 bases, and 5 bases stayed unmatched. CDR3 sequence reads: CASSLEKTGVNTGELFF. For the CDR3, the DNA is TGTGCCAGCAGCTTAGAAAAGACAGGGGTCAACACCGGGGAGCTGTTTTTT.

The V call is TRBV5-6, the J call TRBJ2-4; 7 positions agree with TRBD1. Trimming removed 4 bases from V and 0 bases from J; junction bases left unmatched: 7. The CDR3 has 16 amino acids. The germline V gene has CDR1 SGHDT and CDR2 YYEEEE. The CDR3 loop reads CASSLWTGLAKNIQYF. As DNA, the CDR3 is TGTGCCAGCAGCCTCTGGACAGGTCTAGCCAAAAACATTCAGTACTTC.

The chain is built from TRBV19 and TRBJ2-7; perhaps TRBD2 as D (6 bases). The ends were cut back, 3 bases at V and 2 bases at J, with 14 bases in the middle. Germline V lookup: CDR1 LNHDA, CDR2 SQIVND (reference sequence). The CDR3 sequence is 15 residues long. CDR3 nucleotides: TGTGCCAGTAGTATGGGACTTTCCCACCCCTACGAGCAGTACTTC. Protein sequence: CASSMGLSHPYEQYF.

J is TRBJ1-6 and V is TRBV12-5, with D unclear. Trimming cost V 7 bases and J 5 bases, with 15 bases left between them. Germline CDR1 LGHNT, CDR2 FRNRAP. CDR3 size: 15 residues. CDR3 residues: CASAASVSNNSPLHF. CDR3 nucleotides: TGTGCTAGTGCCGCCAGTGTTTCCAATAATTCACCCCTCCACTTT.

V gene TRBV6-1 combines with J gene TRBJ1-1, with D possibly TRBD1 on 5 matching bases. The germline gives CDR1 MNHNS, CDR2 SASEGT. V lost 1 base to trimming and J lost 1 base, with 10 bases between them. There are 15 residues in the CDR3. CDR3 in amino acids: CASSEEGWSNTEAFF. Here the CDR3 DNA reads TGTGCCAGCAGTGAAGAGGGGTGGTCGAACACTGAAGCTTTCTTT.

Ten or more counts support this clone. V and J are TRBV4-3 and TRBJ1-6; 7 bases fit TRBD1. The CDR3 is 16 residues long. J lost 8 bases, V lost 1 base, and 8 bases had no gene match. Germline V gene lookup returns CDR1 LGHNA and CDR2 YSLEER. CDR3 residues: CASSQVHTGVDSPLHF. The CDR3 DNA reads TGCGCCAGCAGCCAAGTCCATACAGGGGTGGATTCACCCCTCCACTTT.

The chain has TRBV25-1 and TRBJ1-1; a weak D match, TRBD1 (5 bases). This CDR3 region has 15 residues. The germline CDR1 and CDR2 sequences are MGHDK and SYGVNS. Trimming removed 4 bases from V and 2 bases from J, with 14 bases in between. The CDR3, as DNA: TGTGCCAGCAGTGCTCCGGACATATCCAACACTGAAGCTTTCTTT. It codes for CASSAPDISNTEAFF.

The chain couples TRBV5-5 to TRBJ2-4; the D gene is possibly TRBD2 (5 bases). Germline V lookup: CDR1 SGHKS, CDR2 YYEKEE (reference sequence). Trimming removed 5 bases from V and 7 bases from J, with 13 bases in between. CDR3 length: 13 residues. The DNA for the CDR3 is TGTGCCAGCAGACAACCGGGATCGAACATTCAGTACTTC. Translated, it gives CASRQPGSNIQYF.

DNA for the CDR3: TGTGCCAGTAGTAATCTGGACAGGTTCGGCACTGAAGCTTTCTTT. Translating gives CASSNLDRFGTEAFF. The chain is built from TRBV19 and TRBJ1-1, with 7 bases aligning to TRBD1. V was pared by 4 bases and J by 4 bases, with 9 bases of the junction left unmatched. The CDR3 runs to 15 residues. The germline V gene encodes CDR1 LNHDA and CDR2 SQIVND (reference sequence).

For this clone: A much larger clone lies one base from this, so it may be a read error. V and J are TRBV7-9 and TRBJ1-4; D is undetermined. Germline loops: CDR1 SEHNR, CDR2 FQNEAQ (reference sequence). The CDR3 runs to 15 residues. Trimming left V 8 bases short and J 8 bases short, with 21 bases between. DNA of the CDR3: TGTGCCAGCGGCCCTGGACTTGTCTGGGAGGAAAAACTGTTTTTT. Its translation is CASGPGLVWEEKLFF.

The genes are TRBV6-2 or TRBV6-3 and TRBJ2-2; 8 bases map to TRBD2. CDR3 length: 15 residues. The germline V gene encodes CDR1 MNHEY and CDR2 SVGEGT. Trimming removed 6 bases from V and 4 bases from J; junction bases left unmatched: 7. The chain's CDR3 is CASSNAGGATGELFF. The CDR3 nucleotides are TGTGCCAGCAGCAACGCGGGGGGCGCCACCGGGGAGCTGTTTTTT.

The rearrangement links TRBV15 to TRBJ1-3, with D maybe TRBD1 (6 bases). Germline assignment: CDR1 LNHNV and CDR2 YYDKDF (reference sequence). V was pared by 3 bases and J by 4 bases, with 13 bases between. The CDR3 loop spans 15 amino acids. The CDR3 is CATSSWTAFGNTIYF. The CDR3 coding sequence is TGTGCCACCAGCAGCTGGACAGCCTTCGGAAACACCATATATTTT.

The genes are TRBV9 and TRBJ2-2; D uncertain. This CDR3 spans 16 amino acids. In germline, CDR1 is SGDLS, CDR2 YYNGEE. Trimming took 2 bases from V and 0 from J, leaving 11 bases between them. The CDR3: CASSVHDGANTGELFF. CDR3 nucleotides: TGTGCCAGCAGCGTCCACGACGGAGCGAACACCGGGGAGCTGTTTTTT.

CDR3: CASSLMKSAGGSYNEQFF. The CDR3 coding sequence is TGTGCCAGCAGCTTAATGAAATCGGCGGGGGGCTCCTACAATGAGCAGTTCTTC. The chain joins TRBV11-2 to TRBJ2-1; 8 bases line up with TRBD2. Germline V gene lookup returns CDR1 SGHAT and CDR2 FQNNGV. The CDR3 totals 18 residues. V was pared by 2 bases and J by 0 bases, with 9 bases of the junction left unmatched.

The CDR3 sequence: CASSPGMAFGYTF. CDR3 nucleotide sequence: TGCGCCAGCAGCCCGGGAATGGCCTTTGGCTACACCTTC. The chain joins TRBV5-1 to TRBJ1-2; D not certain. The CDR3 spans 13 residues. Germline CDR1 SGHRS, CDR2 YFSETQ. With 4 bases removed from V and 7 bases from J, the gap between germline ends came to 14 bases.

In its sample, this clone was seen once. The V gene is TRBV12-5, the J gene TRBJ2-7; 14 nucleotides agree with TRBD2. Germline trimming cut 4 bases from V and 0 bases from J; bases unmatched to any gene: 5. The CDR3 length is 17 residues. Germline CDR1 is LGHNT and CDR2 is FRNRAP. CDR3 nucleotides: TGTGCTAGTGGTTCGCCGGGACTAGCGGGGGCCTCCTACGAGCAGTACTTC. It yields the protein CASGSPGLAGASYEQYF.